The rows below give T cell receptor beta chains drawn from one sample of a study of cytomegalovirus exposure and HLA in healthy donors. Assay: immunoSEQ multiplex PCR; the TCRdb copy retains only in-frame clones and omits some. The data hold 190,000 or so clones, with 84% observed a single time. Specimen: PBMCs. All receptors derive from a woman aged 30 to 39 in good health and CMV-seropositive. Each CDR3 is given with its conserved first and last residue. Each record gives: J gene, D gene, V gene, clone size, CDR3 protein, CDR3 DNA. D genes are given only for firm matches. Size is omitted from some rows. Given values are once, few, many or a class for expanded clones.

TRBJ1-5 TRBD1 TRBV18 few CASSTGQGANQPQHF TGTGCCAGCTCAACGGGACAGGGGGCCAATCAGCCCCAGCATTTT
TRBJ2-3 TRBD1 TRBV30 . CAWRETRGRSGTDTQYF TGTGCCTGGAGAGAGACCAGGGGGCGTTCGGGCACAGATACGCAGTATTTT
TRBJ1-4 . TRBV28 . CASSGGSATNEKLFF TGTGCCAGCAGCGGGGGGAGTGCAACTAATGAAAAACTGTTTTTT
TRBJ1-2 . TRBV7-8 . CASIGGLVTGDYGYTF TGTGCCAGCATCGGGGGACTTGTGACGGGTGACTATGGCTACACCTTC
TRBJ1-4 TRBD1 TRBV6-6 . CASSSRDRNEKLFF TGTGCCAGCAGTTCCCGGGACAGAAATGAAAAACTGTTTTTT
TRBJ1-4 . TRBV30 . CAWSSTAANEKLFF TGTGCCTGGAGTTCAACGGCGGCTAATGAAAAACTGTTTTTT
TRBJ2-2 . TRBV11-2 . CASSLGSAGLTTGELFF TGTGCCAGCAGCTTAGGGTCCGCAGGGCTGACCACCGGGGAGCTGTTTTTT
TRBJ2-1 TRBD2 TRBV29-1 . CSASSGGDNEQFF TGCAGCGCCTCTAGCGGGGGTGACAATGAGCAGTTCTTC
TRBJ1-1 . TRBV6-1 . CASSEGPNTEAFF TGTGCCAGCAGTGAAGGGCCCAACACTGAAGCTTTCTTT
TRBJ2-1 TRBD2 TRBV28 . CASSPLLAGAEQFF TGTGCCAGCAGTCCTCTATTAGCGGGAGCTGAGCAGTTCTTC
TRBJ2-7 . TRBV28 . CASAFLASNEQYF TGTGCCAGCGCCTTCCTAGCAAGTAACGAGCAGTACTTC
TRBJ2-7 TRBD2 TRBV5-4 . CASSFSSGRVTYEQYF TGTGCCAGCAGCTTCTCCAGCGGGAGGGTTACCTACGAGCAGTACTTC
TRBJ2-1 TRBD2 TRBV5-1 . CASSLASGRAEQFF TGCGCCAGCAGCTTGGCCAGCGGGAGGGCTGAGCAGTTCTTC
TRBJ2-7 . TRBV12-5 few CASGLGGPVGGGSYEQYF TGTGCTAGTGGTTTGGGAGGGCCTGTCGGAGGAGGGTCCTACGAGCAGTACTTC
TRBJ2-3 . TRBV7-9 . CASSLGQAVLDTQYF TGTGCCAGCAGCTTAGGACAGGCGGTGCTGGATACGCAGTATTTT
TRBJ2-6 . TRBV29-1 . CSGWTGGANVLTF TGCAGCGGATGGACTGGTGGGGCCAACGTCCTGACTTTC
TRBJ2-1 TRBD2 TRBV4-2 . CASSRGTSWNEQFF TGTGCCAGCAGCAGGGGGACTAGTTGGAATGAGCAGTTCTTC
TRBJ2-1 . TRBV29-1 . CSVDGERYNEQFF TGCAGCGTTGATGGTGAGAGATACAATGAGCAGTTCTTC
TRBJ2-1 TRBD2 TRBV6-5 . CASSYGILAGGGEQFF TGTGCCAGCAGTTACGGTATACTAGCGGGAGGCGGTGAGCAGTTCTTC
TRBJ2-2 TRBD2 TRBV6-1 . CASKWGGGATGELFF TGTGCCAGCAAGTGGGGGGGAGGGGCCACCGGGGAGCTGTTTTTT
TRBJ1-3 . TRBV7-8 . CASSSLRGNTIYF TGTGCCAGCAGCTCACTCCGGGGAAACACCATATATTTT
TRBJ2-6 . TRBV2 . CASTPSTSGANVLTF TGTGCCAGCACCCCTTCTACCTCTGGGGCCAACGTCCTGACTTTC
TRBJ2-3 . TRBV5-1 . CASSPTFDTQYF TGCGCCAGCAGCCCCACATTTGATACGCAGTATTTT
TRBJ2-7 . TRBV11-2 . CASSPRLSEQYF TGTGCCAGCAGCCCGAGGTTGAGCGAGCAGTACTTC
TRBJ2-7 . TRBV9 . CASSVAAGNSYEQYF TGTGCCAGCAGCGTAGCGGCAGGTAACTCCTACGAGCAGTACTTC
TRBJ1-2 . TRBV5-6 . CASSLVANYGYTF TGTGCCAGCAGCTTGGTAGCTAACTATGGCTACACCTTC
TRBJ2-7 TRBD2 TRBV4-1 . CASSQGREGYEQYF TGCGCCAGCAGCCAAGGCAGGGAGGGCTACGAGCAGTACTTC
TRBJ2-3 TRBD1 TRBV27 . CASAAGTVTDTQYF TGTGCCAGCGCTGCCGGGACAGTGACAGATACGCAGTATTTT
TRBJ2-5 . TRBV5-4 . CASSPGEETQYF TGTGCCAGCAGCCCGGGTGAGGAGACCCAGTACTTC
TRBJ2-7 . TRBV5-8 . CASSLEFRGSYEQYF TGTGCCAGCAGCTTGGAATTTCGGGGCTCCTACGAGCAGTACTTC
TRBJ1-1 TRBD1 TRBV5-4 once CASSQKTGGGGKNTEAFF TGTGCCAGCAGTCAAAAGACAGGGGGGGGAGGAAAGAACACTGAAGCTTTCTTT
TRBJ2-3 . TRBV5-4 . CASSLERNTDTQYF TGTGCCAGCAGCTTGGAGCGGAACACAGATACGCAGTATTTT
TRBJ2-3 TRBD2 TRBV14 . CASSTLWTSGTPRADTQYF TGTGCCAGCAGCACGCTCTGGACTAGCGGGACTCCCCGGGCAGATACGCAGTATTTT
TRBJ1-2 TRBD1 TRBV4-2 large CASSETTGDSYGYTF TGTGCCAGCAGCGAAACGACAGGGGACAGCTATGGCTACACCTTC
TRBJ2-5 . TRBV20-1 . CSAQGQETQYF TGCAGTGCTCAGGGACAAGAGACCCAGTACTTC
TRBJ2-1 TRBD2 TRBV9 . CASSVGVSAGVGDEQFF TGTGCCAGCAGCGTAGGAGTCTCGGCGGGAGTAGGCGATGAGCAGTTCTTC
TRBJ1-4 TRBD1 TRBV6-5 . CASRRRGRTNEKLFF TGTGCCAGCCGGCGCAGGGGGCGGACTAATGAAAAACTGTTTTTT
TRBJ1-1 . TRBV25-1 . CASSPQPGVNTEAFF TGTGCCAGCAGTCCCCAGCCCGGGGTCAACACTGAAGCTTTCTTT
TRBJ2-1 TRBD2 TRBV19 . CASSRGLAGYYNEQFF TGTGCCAGTAGTAGGGGACTAGCGGGCTATTACAATGAGCAGTTCTTC
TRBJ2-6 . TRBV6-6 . CASSRERANVLTF TGTGCCAGCAGCCGCGAAAGGGCCAACGTCCTGACTTTC
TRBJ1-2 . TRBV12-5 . CASGYKGDGYTF TGTGCTAGTGGTTACAAGGGGGATGGCTACACCTTC
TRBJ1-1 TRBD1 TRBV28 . CASSPPGQGTEAFF TGTGCCAGCAGTCCCCCCGGACAGGGGACTGAAGCTTTCTTT
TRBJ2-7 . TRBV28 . CASRVGGEQYF TGTGCCAGCAGGGTCGGGGGCGAGCAGTACTTC
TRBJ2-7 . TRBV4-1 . CASSQGFGVVEQYF TGCGCCAGCAGCCAAGGTTTCGGGGTCGTCGAGCAGTACTTC
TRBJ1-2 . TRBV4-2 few CASRQHGAEGYTF TGTGCCAGCAGGCAGCATGGGGCAGAAGGCTACACCTTC
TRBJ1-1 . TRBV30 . CAWIFYTEAFF TGTGCCTGGATATTTTACACTGAAGCTTTCTTT
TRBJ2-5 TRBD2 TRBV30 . CAWSVGGAGGPIGETQYF TGTGCCTGGAGTGTAGGCGGCGCGGGAGGGCCCATAGGGGAGACCCAGTACTTC
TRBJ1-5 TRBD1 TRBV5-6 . CASSPGQGDQPQHF TGTGCCAGCAGCCCGGGACAGGGAGATCAGCCCCAGCATTTT
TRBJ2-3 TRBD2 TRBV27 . CASSPRTSGRGGDTQYF TGTGCCAGCAGTCCCAGGACTAGCGGGAGGGGAGGCGATACGCAGTATTTT
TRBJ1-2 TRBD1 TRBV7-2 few CASSVQGIDGYTF TGTGCCAGCAGCGTACAGGGGATAGATGGCTACACCTTC
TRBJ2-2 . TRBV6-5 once CASRSGESPGELFF TGTGCCAGCAGGTCGGGAGAGTCTCCGGGGGAGCTGTTTTTT
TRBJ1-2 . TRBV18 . CASSPPTGNYGYTF TGTGCCAGCTCACCGCCTACAGGAAACTATGGCTACACCTTC
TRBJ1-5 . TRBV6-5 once CASRGYSNQPQHF TGTGCCAGCAGGGGCTATAGCAATCAGCCCCAGCATTTT
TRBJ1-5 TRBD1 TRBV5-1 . CASSLGGGNQPQHF TGCGCCAGCAGCTTAGGGGGCGGCAATCAGCCCCAGCATTTT
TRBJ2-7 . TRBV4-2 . CASSQGQADYFYEQYF TGTGCCAGCAGCCAAGGACAAGCGGACTACTTCTACGAGCAGTACTTC